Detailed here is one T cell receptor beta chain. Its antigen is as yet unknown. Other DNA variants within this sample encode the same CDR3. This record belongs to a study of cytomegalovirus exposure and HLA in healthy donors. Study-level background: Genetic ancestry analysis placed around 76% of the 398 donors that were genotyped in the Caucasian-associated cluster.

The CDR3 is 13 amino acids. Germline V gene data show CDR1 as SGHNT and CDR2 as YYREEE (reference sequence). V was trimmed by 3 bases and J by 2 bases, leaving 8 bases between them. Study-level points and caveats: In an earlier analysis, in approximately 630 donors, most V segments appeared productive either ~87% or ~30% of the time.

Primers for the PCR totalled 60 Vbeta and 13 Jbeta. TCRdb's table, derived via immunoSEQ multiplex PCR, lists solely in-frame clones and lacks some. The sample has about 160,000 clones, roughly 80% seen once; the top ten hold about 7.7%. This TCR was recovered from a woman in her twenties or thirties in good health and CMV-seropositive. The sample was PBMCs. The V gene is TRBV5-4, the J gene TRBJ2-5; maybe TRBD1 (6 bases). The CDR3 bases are TGTGCCAGCAGCTCCCAGGGGCAAGAGACCCAGTACTTC. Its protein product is CASSSQGQETQYF.